This T cell receptor (beta chain) was profiled in a study of CD8+CD57+ T cells in acquired aplastic anemia. In the study overall: Sorted CD4+ and CD8+ cell DNA averaged about 3 ug.

This clonotype came up many times. The CDR3 consists of 19 residues. In germline, CDR1 is MGHRA, CDR2 YSYEKL. Deletions cut 0 bases from V and 0 bases from J, with 15 bases between. TCR beta VDJ and CDR3 were profiled, and genomic DNA was the template. One entry per CDR3 protein, called by TCRdb with MiXCR from the reads. The profile shows about 95,000 distinct CDR3 sequences, around 70% of them singletons. Sequencing involved patients with CD8+CD57+ cell expansion previously shown by flow cytometry. Input material: sorted CD4+, CD8+, or CD8+CD57+ T cells (not recorded which) from PBMCs. The TCR originated in a human donor with aplastic anemia. The chain uses TRBV4-1 and TRBJ1-6; no firm D call. The CDR3 loop is CASSQEPPSESSYNSPLHF. The CDR3 DNA reads TGCGCCAGCAGCCAAGAGCCCCCCAGTGAGAGCTCCTATAATTCACCCCTCCACTTT.